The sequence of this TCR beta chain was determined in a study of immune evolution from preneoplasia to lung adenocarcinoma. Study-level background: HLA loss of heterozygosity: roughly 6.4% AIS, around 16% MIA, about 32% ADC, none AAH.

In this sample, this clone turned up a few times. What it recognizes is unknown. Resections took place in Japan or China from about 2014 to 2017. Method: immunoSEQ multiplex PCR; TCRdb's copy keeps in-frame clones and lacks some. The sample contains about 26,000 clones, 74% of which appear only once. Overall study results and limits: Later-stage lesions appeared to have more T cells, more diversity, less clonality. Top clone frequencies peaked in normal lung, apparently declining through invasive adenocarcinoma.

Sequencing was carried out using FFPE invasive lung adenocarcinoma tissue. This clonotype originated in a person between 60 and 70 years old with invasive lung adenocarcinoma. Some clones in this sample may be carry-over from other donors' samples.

The CDR3 reads CSVVPLGGSPYEQYF. The CDR3, as DNA: TGCAGCGTCGTCCCGCTGGGAGGCTCTCCCTACGAGCAGTACTTC. This sequence joins TRBV29-1 and TRBJ2-7, with D maybe TRBD2 (6 bases). This CDR3 contains 15 residues. The germline CDR1 and CDR2 sequences are SQVTM and ANQGSEA. V lost 6 bases to trimming and J lost 2 bases, with 20 bases between them.